This note documents a single T cell receptor beta chain sequence. These data belong to a study of PD-L1 blockade in urothelial cancer. Study-wide background: Patients with male sex and bladder-origin urothelial cancer accounted for about nine tenths of the roughly 29 enrolled. Reported median T cell count for blood samples was 120,000 to 150,000.

From germline, CDR1 is MNHEY and CDR2 SMNVEV (reference sequence). V dropped 3 bases and J dropped 2; count of bases not matched to a gene: 6. The CDR3 covers 15 residues. The assay was immunoSEQ multiplex PCR, and TCRdb's table has in-frame clones only and misses some. The sample lists tens of thousands of clones, about 90% occurring once. Time point indicated: pretreatment peripheral blood. The sequence came from a man in his 70s with urothelial cancer. This chain joins TRBV27 and TRBJ2-7; 8 nucleotides match TRBD1. This material consisted of PBMCs, taken around atezolizumab (anti-PD-L1) treatment. The CDR3 sequence is CASSLGDRPTYEQYF. The CDR3 nucleotides are TGTGCCAGCAGTTTGGGGGACAGGCCTACCTACGAGCAGTACTTC.